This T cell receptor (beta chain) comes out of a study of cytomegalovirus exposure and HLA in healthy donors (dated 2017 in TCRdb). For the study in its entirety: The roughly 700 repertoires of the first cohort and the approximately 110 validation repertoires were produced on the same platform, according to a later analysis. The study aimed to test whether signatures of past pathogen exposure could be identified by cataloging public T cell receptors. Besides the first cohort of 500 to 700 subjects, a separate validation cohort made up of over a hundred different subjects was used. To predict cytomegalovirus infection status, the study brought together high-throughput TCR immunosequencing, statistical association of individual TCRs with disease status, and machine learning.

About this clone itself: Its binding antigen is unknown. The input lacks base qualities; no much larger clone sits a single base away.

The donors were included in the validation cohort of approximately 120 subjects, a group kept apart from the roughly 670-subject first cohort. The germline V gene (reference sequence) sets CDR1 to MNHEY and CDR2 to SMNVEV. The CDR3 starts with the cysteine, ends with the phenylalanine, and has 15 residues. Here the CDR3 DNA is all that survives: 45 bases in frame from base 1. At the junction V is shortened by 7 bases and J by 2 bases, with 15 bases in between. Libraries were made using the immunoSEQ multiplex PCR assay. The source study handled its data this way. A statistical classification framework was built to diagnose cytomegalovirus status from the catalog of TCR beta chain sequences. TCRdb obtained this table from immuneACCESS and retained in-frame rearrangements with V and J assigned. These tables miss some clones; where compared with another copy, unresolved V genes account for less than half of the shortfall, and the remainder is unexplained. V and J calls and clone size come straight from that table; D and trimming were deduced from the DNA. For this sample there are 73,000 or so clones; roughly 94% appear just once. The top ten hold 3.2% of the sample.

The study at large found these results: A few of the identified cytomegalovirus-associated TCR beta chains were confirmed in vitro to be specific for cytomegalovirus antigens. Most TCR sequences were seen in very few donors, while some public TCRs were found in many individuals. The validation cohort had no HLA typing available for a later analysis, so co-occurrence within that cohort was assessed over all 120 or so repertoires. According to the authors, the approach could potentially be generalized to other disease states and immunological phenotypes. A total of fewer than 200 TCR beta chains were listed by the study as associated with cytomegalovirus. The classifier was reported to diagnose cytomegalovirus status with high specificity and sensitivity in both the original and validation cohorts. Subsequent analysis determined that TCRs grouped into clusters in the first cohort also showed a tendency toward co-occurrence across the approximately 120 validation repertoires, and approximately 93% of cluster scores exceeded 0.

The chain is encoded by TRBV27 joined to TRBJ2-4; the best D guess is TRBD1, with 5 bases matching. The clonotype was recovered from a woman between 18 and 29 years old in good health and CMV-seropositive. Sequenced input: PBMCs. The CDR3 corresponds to CASKGRVDSKNIQYF. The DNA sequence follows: TGTGCCAGCAAGGGCAGGGTGGATTCCAAAAACATTCAGTACTTC.